Following are 12 T cell receptor beta chains from one sample sequenced in a study. TCRdb analysed the RT-PCR reads with MiXCR anew, one entry per CDR3 protein. The sample carries around 700,000 distinct CDR3 sequences, 12% to 15% recorded once. The sequenced sample consisted of memory CD4+ T cells from blood. These receptors all stem from a female donor in good health, serving as a healthy control.

The chain links TRBV11-2 to TRBJ2-7; tentatively, D is TRBD2 (6 bases). Germline CDR1 and CDR2: SGHAT and FQNNGV. The V and J ends lost 5 bases and 2 bases respectively, with 16 bases between them. This CDR3 is built from 15 residues. The CDR3 reads CASSPIRRGTYEQYF. In DNA form, the CDR3 reads TGTGCCAGCAGCCCCATTCGGCGGGGAACCTACGAGCAGTACTTC.

In this sample, this clonotype turned up many times. The chain carries TRBV7-2 and TRBJ2-7, with 9 bases that match TRBD2. Per germline, CDR1 SGHTA and CDR2 FQGNSA. The CDR3 is 15 amino acids. The V gene end was trimmed by 5 bases and the J gene end by 4 bases; junction bases not matched to a gene: 9. The DNA for the CDR3 is TGTGCCAGCAGCCCGGCGGGGGGGTCTAAATACGAGCAGTACTTC. Its translation is CASSPAGGSKYEQYF.

The gene calls are TRBV7-9 and TRBJ2-4; D gene ambiguous. V was shortened by 3 bases and J by 0 bases, with 15 bases between the two germline ends. Germline V CDR1 and CDR2: SEHNR, FQNEAQ (reference sequence). CDR3 length: 17 amino acids. CDR3 bases: TGTGCCAGCAGCTTCGCTTGGCAGGAGCTAGCCAAAAACATTCAGTACTTC. It codes for CASSFAWQELAKNIQYF.

In its sample, this clonotype was seen a few times. This CDR3 reads CASSYYTGRTEAFF. CDR3 in DNA: TGTGCCAGCAGCTACTATACGGGGAGAACTGAAGCTTTCTTT. The rearrangement uses TRBV5-4 and TRBJ1-1; D unclear. V lost 3 bases to trimming and J lost 5 bases, with 14 bases between them. This CDR3 region has 14 residues. Germline CDR1 is SGHNT and CDR2 is YYREEE (reference sequence). Supplemented by reference TRBV5-4 and TRBJ1-1, the full variable domain reads ETGVTQSPTHLIKTRGQQVTLRCSSQSGHNTVSWYQQALGQGPQFIFQYYREEENGRGNFPPRFSGLQFPNYSSELNVNALELDDSALYLCASSYYTGRTEAFFGQGTRLTVV.

The chain carries TRBV3-1 and TRBJ2-7; D not resolved. Germline V gives CDR1 LGHDT, CDR2 YNNKEL (reference sequence). The CDR3 consists of 13 residues. Between the trimmed V and J ends, which lost 4 bases and 3 bases, there was a span of 10 bases. CDR3 DNA: TGTGCCAGCAGCCTCAACAGTTACTACGAGCAGTACTTC. This sequence encodes CASSLNSYYEQYF.

This clonotype was counted a few times. The chain uses TRBV5-1 and TRBJ1-6, with D perhaps TRBD1 (6 bases). CDR1 is SGHRS, CDR2 YFSETQ, per germline. The germline V and J ends were trimmed by 7 bases and 5 bases, with 16 bases remaining between them. The length of the CDR3 is 15 residues. For the CDR3, the DNA is TGCGCCAGCTCGGGGCAGGGGAACAATAATTCACCCCTCCACTTT. Translating gives CASSGQGNNNSPLHF.

This clonotype was recorded many times. The chain employs TRBV10-3 and TRBJ1-5; D gene unclear. Deletions cut 2 bases from V and 0 bases from J, with 2 bases between. Germline V lookup: CDR1 ENHRY, CDR2 SYGVKD. The CDR3 extends over 13 amino acids. The CDR3 coding sequence is TGTGCCATCAGTGAGAGTAGCAATCAGCCCCAGCATTTT. Translation: CAISESSNQPQHF.

The rearrangement joins TRBV28 to TRBJ2-7, with D hard to call. The CDR3 has 13 amino acids. CDR1 and CDR2 (germline): MDHEN, SYDVKM. The V end was cut by 8 bases, the J end by 3 bases, with 14 bases between. Written as DNA, the CDR3 is TGTGCCAGCGGAAGCACGGAAGTCTACGAGCAGTACTTC. It specifies CASGSTEVYEQYF.

This chain connects TRBV18 to TRBJ2-2; D assignment may be TRBD1 or TRBD2 (5 bases each). V dropped 6 bases and J dropped 3 bases, with 8 bases sitting between them. The CDR3 sequence is 13 residues long. Looked up from germline, CDR1 is KGHSH and CDR2 is LQKENI. CDR3 amino acids: CASSRDDTGELFF. The DNA of the CDR3 is TGTGCCAGCTCGAGGGACGACACCGGGGAGCTGTTTTTT. The full variable domain, in which reference TRBV18 and TRBJ2-2 provide the parts outside the CDR3, is NAGVMQNPRHLVRRRGQEARLRCSPMKGHSHVYWYRQLPEEGLKFMVYLQKENIIDESGMPKERFSAEFPKEGPSILRIQQVVRGDSAAYFCASSRDDTGELFFGEGSRLTVL.

V and J are TRBV27 and TRBJ1-5; 10 bases fit TRBD1. CDR1 and CDR2 (germline): MNHEY, SMNVEV (reference sequence). The CDR3 spans 16 residues. With V trimmed by 5 bases and J by 4 bases, 8 bases remained unmatched. The CDR3 is CASSRWGQGRNQPQHF. The CDR3 DNA reads TGTGCCAGCAGTCGCTGGGGACAGGGGCGAAATCAGCCCCAGCATTTT.

This clonotype was detected many times. The chain links TRBV20-1 to TRBJ2-2; 12 nucleotides line up with TRBD1. The CDR3 sequence is 15 residues long. The V gene end was trimmed by 5 bases and the J gene end by 6 bases; junction bases not matched to a gene: 7. Germline CDR1 DFQATT, CDR2 SNEGSKA (reference sequence). For the CDR3, the DNA is TGCAGTGCTGGGACAGGGGGCGCTAAGGCCGGGGAGCTGTTTTTT. Translation: CSAGTGGAKAGELFF.

The chain couples TRBV12-3 or TRBV12-4 to TRBJ1-2, with TRBD1 as a possible D gene (6 bases). With 8 bases removed from V and 2 bases from J, the gap between germline ends came to 12 bases. This CDR3 has 13 amino acids. In DNA form, the CDR3 reads TGTGCCAGCCACTCCACAGGGAACTATGGCTACACCTTC. Residues: CASHSTGNYGYTF.